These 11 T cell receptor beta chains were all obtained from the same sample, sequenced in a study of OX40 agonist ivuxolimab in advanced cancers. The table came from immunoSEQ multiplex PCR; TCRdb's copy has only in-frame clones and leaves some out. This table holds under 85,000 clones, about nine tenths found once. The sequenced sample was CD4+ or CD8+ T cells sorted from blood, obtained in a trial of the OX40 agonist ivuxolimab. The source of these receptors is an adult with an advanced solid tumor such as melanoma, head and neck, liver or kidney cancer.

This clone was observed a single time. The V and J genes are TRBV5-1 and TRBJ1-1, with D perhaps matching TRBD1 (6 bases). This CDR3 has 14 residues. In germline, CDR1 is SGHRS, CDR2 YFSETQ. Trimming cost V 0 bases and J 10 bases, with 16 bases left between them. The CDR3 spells CASSLADRSFGAFF. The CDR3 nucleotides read TGCGCCAGCAGCTTGGCCGACAGGTCGTTTGGAGCTTTCTTT.

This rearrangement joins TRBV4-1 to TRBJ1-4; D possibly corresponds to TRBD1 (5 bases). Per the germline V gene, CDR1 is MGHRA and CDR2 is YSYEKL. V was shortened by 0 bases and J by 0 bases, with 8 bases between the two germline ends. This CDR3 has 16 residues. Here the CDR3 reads CASSQDQGATNEKLFF. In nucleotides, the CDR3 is TGCGCCAGCAGCCAAGATCAGGGCGCAACTAATGAAAAACTGTTTTTT.

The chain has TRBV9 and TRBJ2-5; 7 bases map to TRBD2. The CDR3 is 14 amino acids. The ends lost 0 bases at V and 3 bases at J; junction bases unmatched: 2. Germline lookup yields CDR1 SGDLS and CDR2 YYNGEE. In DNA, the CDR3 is TGTGCCAGCAGCGTAGGTCTAGCGGAAGAGACCCAGTACTTC. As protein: CASSVGLAEETQYF.

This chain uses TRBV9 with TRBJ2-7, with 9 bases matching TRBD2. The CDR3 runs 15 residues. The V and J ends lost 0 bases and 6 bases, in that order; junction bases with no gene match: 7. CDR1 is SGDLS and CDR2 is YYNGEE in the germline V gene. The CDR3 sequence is CASSVEGSGSREQYF. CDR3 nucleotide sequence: TGTGCCAGCAGCGTAGAGGGTAGCGGGAGTCGCGAGCAGTACTTC.

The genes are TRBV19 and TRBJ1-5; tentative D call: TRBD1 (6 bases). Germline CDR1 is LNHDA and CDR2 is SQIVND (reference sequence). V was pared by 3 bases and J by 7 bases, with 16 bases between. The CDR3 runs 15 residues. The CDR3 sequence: CASSMRLQGRQPQHF. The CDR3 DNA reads TGTGCCAGTAGTATGCGACTACAGGGACGCCAGCCCCAGCATTTT.

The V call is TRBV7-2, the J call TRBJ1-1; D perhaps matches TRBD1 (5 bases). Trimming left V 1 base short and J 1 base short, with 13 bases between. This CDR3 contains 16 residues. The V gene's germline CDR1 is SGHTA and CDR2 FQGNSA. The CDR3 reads CASSLVKSRANTEAFF. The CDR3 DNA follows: TGTGCCAGCAGCTTAGTTAAGTCCAGGGCGAACACTGAAGCTTTCTTT.

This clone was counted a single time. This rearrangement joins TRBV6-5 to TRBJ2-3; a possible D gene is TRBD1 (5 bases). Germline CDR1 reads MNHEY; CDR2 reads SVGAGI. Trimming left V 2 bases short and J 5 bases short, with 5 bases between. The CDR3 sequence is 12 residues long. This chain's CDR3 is CASSYRGDTQYF. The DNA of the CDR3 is TGTGCCAGCAGTTACAGGGGAGATACGCAGTATTTT.

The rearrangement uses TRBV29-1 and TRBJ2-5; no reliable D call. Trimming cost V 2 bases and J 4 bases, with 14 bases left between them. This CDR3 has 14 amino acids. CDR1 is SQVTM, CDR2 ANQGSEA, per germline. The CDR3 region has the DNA TGCAGCGTTGAATACGGCACTGCCGGAGAGACCCAGTACTTC. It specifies CSVEYGTAGETQYF.

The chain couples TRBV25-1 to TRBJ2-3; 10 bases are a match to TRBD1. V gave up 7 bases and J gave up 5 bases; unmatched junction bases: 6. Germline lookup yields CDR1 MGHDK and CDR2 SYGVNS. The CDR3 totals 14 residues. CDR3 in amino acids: CASKRGQGLDTQYF. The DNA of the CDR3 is TGTGCCAGCAAACGGGGACAGGGGTTAGATACGCAGTATTTT. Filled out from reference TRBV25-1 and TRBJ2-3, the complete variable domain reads EADIYQTPRYLVIGTGKKITLECSQTMGHDKMYWYQQDPGMELHLIHYSYGVNSTEKGDLSSESTVSRIRTEHFPLTLESARPSHTSQYLCASKRGQGLDTQYFGPGTRLTVL.

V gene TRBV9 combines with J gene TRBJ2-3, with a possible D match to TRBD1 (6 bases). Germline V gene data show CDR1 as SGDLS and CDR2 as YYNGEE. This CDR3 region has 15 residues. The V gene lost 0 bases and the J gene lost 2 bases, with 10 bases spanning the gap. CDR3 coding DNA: TGTGCCAGCAGCGTAGAGACAGGATTCACAGATACGCAGTATTTT. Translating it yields CASSVETGFTDTQYF.

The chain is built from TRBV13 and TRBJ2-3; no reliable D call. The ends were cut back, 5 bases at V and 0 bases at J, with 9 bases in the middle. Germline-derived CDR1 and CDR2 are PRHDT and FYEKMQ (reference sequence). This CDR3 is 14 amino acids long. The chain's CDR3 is CASSPRPSTDTQYF. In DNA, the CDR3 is TGTGCCAGCAGCCCCCGACCAAGCACAGATACGCAGTATTTT. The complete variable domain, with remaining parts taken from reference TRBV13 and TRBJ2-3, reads AAGVIQSPRHLIKEKRETATLKCYPIPRHDTVYWYQQGPGQDPQFLISFYEKMQSDKGSIPDRFSAQQFSDYHSELNMSSLELGDSALYFCASSPRPSTDTQYFGPGTRLTVL.